Each of the 15 T cell receptor beta chains below was sequenced from the same sample in a study of blood T cell repertoires in COVID-19. Profiled with immunoSEQ multiplex PCR; TCRdb holds only in-frame clones, not every one. The sample lists about 110,000 clones, 82% occurring once. Sequenced: peripheral blood. The source of these receptors is a man between 65 and 85 years old with acute or convalescent COVID-19.

This chain joins TRBV5-1 and TRBJ1-2; D not certain. The CDR3 extends over 12 amino acids. The V end was cut by 0 bases, the J end by 4 bases, with 4 bases between. Per germline, CDR1 SGHRS and CDR2 YFSETQ. CDR3 in DNA: TGCGCCAGCAGCTTGGGGGCCTATGGCTACACCTTC. Translation: CASSLGAYGYTF.

The chain recombines TRBV11-2 with TRBJ2-7, with D unresolved. Germline lookup yields CDR1 SGHAT and CDR2 FQNNGV. Trimming left V 5 bases short and J 3 bases short, with 5 bases between. This CDR3 has 11 residues. The CDR3 sequence is CASSLLYEQYF. The CDR3 DNA follows: TGTGCCAGCAGCCTTCTCTACGAGCAGTACTTC.

The chain employs TRBV5-5 and TRBJ1-6, with 10 bases matching TRBD1. Germline V CDR1 and CDR2: SGHKS, YYEKEE (reference sequence). The CDR3 has 16 amino acids. Trimming cost V 4 bases and J 9 bases; bases outside gene matches: 10. For the CDR3, the DNA is TGTGCCAGCAGCCAAGGGCCGGGACAGGGGAGTTCACCCCTCCACTTT. This encodes CASSQGPGQGSSPLHF.

Points on this clone: A read error may account for a junction end that differs from germline. Other DNA variants within this sample encode the same CDR3. The chain has TRBV30 and TRBJ1-4; tentative D call: TRBD1 (5 bases). The germline V gene encodes CDR1 GTSNPN and CDR2 SVGIG (reference sequence). This CDR3 region has 11 residues. The CDR3 DNA reads as TGTGCTTGGAGGGCCGGGACTAAACTGTTTTTT. This sequence encodes CAWRAGTKLFF. Drawing the rest from reference TRBV30 and TRBJ1-4, the complete variable domain is SQTIHQWPATLVQPVGSPLSLECTVEGTSNPNLYWYRQAAGRGLQLLFYSVGIGQISSEVPQNLSASRPQDRQFILSSKKLLLSDSGFYLCAWRAGTKLFFGSGTQLSVL.

This chain joins TRBV7-3 and TRBJ2-1, with D possibly matching TRBD1 (6 bases). Germline V gene sequence: CDR1 SGHTA, CDR2 FQGTGA. CDR3 length: 17 residues. Trimming removed 1 base from V and 6 bases from J, with 19 bases in between. The chain's CDR3 is CASSLNQRGQRRNEQFF. Here the CDR3 DNA reads TGTGCCAGCAGCTTAAACCAAAGAGGACAGCGACGCAATGAGCAGTTCTTC.

The CDR3 loop reads CASSSYVTQGQFF. CDR3 nucleotide sequence: TGTGCCAGCAGCTCATATGTCACACAGGGGCAGTTCTTC. This rearrangement joins TRBV7-2 to TRBJ2-1; D may be TRBD1 (6 bases). CDR1 is SGHTA, CDR2 FQGNSA, per germline. CDR3 size: 13 residues. V dropped 4 bases and J dropped 12 bases, with 16 bases sitting between them.

The V gene is TRBV28, the J gene TRBJ2-3, with 8 nucleotides matching TRBD2. CDR3 length: 15 residues. Germline V lookup: CDR1 MDHEN, CDR2 SYDVKM. With 5 bases clipped from V and 5 bases from J, the junction kept 9 bases outside the gene matches. The CDR3 DNA sequence: TGTGCCAGCAGTCGAGCGGGGGCCTACGGAGATACGCAGTATTTT. This sequence encodes CASSRAGAYGDTQYF.

This chain connects TRBV10-1 to TRBJ1-1; 10 bases are a match to TRBD1. The CDR3 contains 17 residues. Germline CDR1 WNHNN, CDR2 SYGVQD (reference sequence). The junction had 7 bases not matched to a gene; V was cut back by 0 bases and J by 3 bases. CDR3 DNA sequence: TGCGCCAGCAGTGAGTCGCGAGACAGGGGGCGCGACACTGAAGCTTTCTTT. It encodes CASSESRDRGRDTEAFF.

This chain links TRBV19 with TRBJ2-2, with a tentative D call TRBD2 (5 bases). Germline V gene sequence: CDR1 LNHDA, CDR2 SQIVND (reference sequence). Trimming took 4 bases from V and 4 from J, leaving 7 bases between them. The CDR3 length is 13 residues. DNA for the CDR3: TGTGCCAGTAGTAATGGAGGCACCGGGGAGCTGTTTTTT. The encoded protein is CASSNGGTGELFF.

The CDR3, as DNA: TGTGCCAGCAGTAAGTTGGACAGGGTGGTTGCTGGCTACACCTTC. It yields the protein CASSKLDRVVAGYTF. This chain joins TRBV28 and TRBJ1-2, with 8 positions matching TRBD1. Germline CDR1 reads MDHEN; CDR2 reads SYDVKM. V was clipped by 5 bases and J by 7 bases; unmatched bases: 12. The CDR3 loop spans 15 amino acids.

The chain combines TRBV2 with TRBJ2-7; 8 bases map to TRBD1. Germline values: CDR1 SNHLY, CDR2 FYNNEI. CDR3 length: 13 residues. V shed 6 bases and J 3 bases; nucleotides not matched to a gene: 4. This CDR3 reads CASSQDRDYEQYF. The CDR3 DNA sequence: TGTGCCAGCAGCCAGGACAGGGACTACGAGCAGTACTTC.

V usage is TRBV9 and J usage is TRBJ2-2; D gene unclear. Germline CDR1 is SGDLS and CDR2 is YYNGEE. The length of the CDR3 is 14 residues. V was shortened by 0 bases and J by 1 base, with 4 bases between the two germline ends. The CDR3 sequence: CASSVGRNTGELFF. In DNA form, the CDR3 reads TGTGCCAGCAGCGTAGGTCGGAACACCGGGGAGCTGTTTTTT.

This chain uses TRBV3-1 (or the pseudogene TRBV3-2) with TRBJ2-3; D possibly corresponds to TRBD1 (5 bases). Trimming took off 2 bases at V and 6 bases at J, with 9 bases between the two ends. The CDR3 spans 13 residues. From germline, CDR1 is LGHDT and CDR2 YNNKEL (reference sequence). The CDR3 DNA reads as TGTGCCAGCAGCCAAAATGCAGGGGATACGCAGTATTTT. It specifies CASSQNAGDTQYF.

The rearrangement links TRBV5-8 to TRBJ2-2, with a weak D call TRBD2 (6 bases). Germline lookup yields CDR1 SGHTS and CDR2 YDEGEE. The CDR3 covers 17 residues. V was cut by 0 bases and J by 5 bases, with 17 bases left in between. The CDR3 bases are TGTGCCAGCAGCTTGGTAGCGGCAGCGGGCGATACCGGGGAGCTGTTTTTT. Translated: CASSLVAAAGDTGELFF.

V and J are TRBV19 and TRBJ2-1; a weak D match, TRBD1 (6 bases). Trimming removed 5 bases from V and 0 bases from J, with 11 bases in between. Germline values: CDR1 LNHDA, CDR2 SQIVND (reference sequence). The CDR3 length is 15 residues. CDR3 in amino acids: CASSLTGVSYNEQFF. The DNA for the CDR3 is TGTGCCAGTAGTTTGACAGGAGTCTCCTACAATGAGCAGTTCTTC.